This T cell receptor beta chain was sequenced in a study of CD8+ T cells in alopecia areata. Across the whole study: Oral tofacitinib, 5 to 10 mg twice daily, was given in an open-label trial. Tofacitinib ran 6 to 18 months, followed by 6 months off drug.

It was cDNA, reverse transcribed from extracted RNA, that served as the sequencing template. The assay was immunoSEQ multiplex PCR, and TCRdb's table has in-frame clones only and misses some. The sample lists 150,000 to 200,000 clones; roughly three fifths were seen once. Study-wide points: Numerous clones, expanded in lesions, remained in scalp and blood during tofacitinib. Higher clonality than in normal scalp was seen in lesional scalp, especially alopecia totalis/universalis.

The V and J ends lost 7 bases and 6 bases respectively, with 18 bases between them. From germline, CDR1 is MNHEY and CDR2 SVGAGI. This CDR3 has 14 amino acids. This clone was detected a few times. The target antigen is unknown. The treatment: oral pan-JAK inhibitor, 5-10 mg twice daily. This TCR derives from a human donor with alopecia areata. This chain joins TRBV6-5 and TRBJ1-2; the D gene is possibly TRBD1 (6 bases). Here the sequenced sample was CD4+ T cells sorted from blood, taken between weeks 47 and 50, from a patient treated with tofacitinib. The CDR3 sequence: CASKIFGQNHGYTF. CDR3 sequence (DNA): TGTGCCAGCAAGATTTTCGGACAGAACCATGGCTACACCTTC.